This T cell receptor (beta chain) was recorded in a study of cytomegalovirus exposure and HLA in healthy donors listed by TCRdb under 2017. Context from the whole study: An earlier analysis of roughly 570 of the donors reported 276 Gb of sequence data and 95 million to 130 million unique TCR beta sequences obtained from roughly 170 million T cells. An earlier analysis of more than 450 of the donors used high-throughput TCR beta sequencing to judge whether each TCR beta V gene segment behaved as functional or pseudogenic. Every discovery cohort repertoire had been produced on one sequencing platform. A few DR-DQ haplotypes were handled as single units for association and clustering because linkage in the cohort was strong. A later analysis re-analyzed previously published TCR beta repertoires from approximately 700 donors and added high-resolution HLA genotyping to study TCR occurrence patterns. The study was designed to test whether signatures of past pathogen exposure could be identified by cataloging public T cell receptors. Typing coverage varied by locus: roughly 620-640 donors for A, B, C, DRB1 and DQB1; more than 500 for DQA1; over 600 for DPA1; approximately 470 for DPB1. An early release that covered 500 to 800 HLA-typed donors contained about 300 gigabases of sequencing data and about 93 million unique TCR sequences. HLA typing covered class I and class II loci at four-digit resolution. Among the roughly 380 genotyped donors, approximately 76% belonged to the genetic ancestry cluster associated with self-reported Caucasian donors. Among 398 genotyped donors of the cohort, an average of approximately 230,000 unique TCR beta nucleotide sequences were sequenced per donor, roughly a sixth of them non-productive. The study profiled the T cell repertoires of fewer than 850 subjects by immunosequencing and related them to cytomegalovirus serostatus. Rather than drawing on any new phenotypic data, the later analysis identified candidate immune exposures from TCR beta sequences and the way those sequences occurred across donors. Genome-wide SNP genotypes for about 60% of the 666 donors were used in a later genetic analysis, which treated that subset as a discovery cohort. In addition to the first cohort of around 670 subjects, a separate validation cohort of approximately 130 different subjects was used. To predict cytomegalovirus infection status, the study brought together high-throughput TCR immunosequencing, statistical association of individual TCRs with disease status, and machine learning. Donor age, sex, ethnicity and CMV serostatus were compiled alongside the repertoire data. What the work shows at the level of the full study, not this receptor alone: The classifier was reported to diagnose cytomegalovirus status with high specificity and sensitivity in both the original and validation cohorts. Most CMV-associated TCR beta chains appeared to be HLA-restricted in a later analysis, and the HLA associations seemed to be driven largely by CMV exposure. In a later analysis, HLA-associated TCR beta chains showed more clonal expansion and lower generation probabilities than non-associated chains that were equally common. According to the authors, the approach could potentially be generalized to other disease states and immunological phenotypes. Because HLA typing was unavailable for some donors at each locus, only the typed subset was used in association tests. This cohort had only TCR beta chains sequenced, and the lack of alpha or paired-chain data limited which features could be detected. A cluster of highly shared sequence variants was judged likely to represent a technical artifact of the sequencing pipeline. Because counts were too low, some 17 rarely observed V segments, including chromosome 9 orphons, were excluded from the earlier analysis of 587 of the donors. At a false discovery rate of 0.05, a later analysis linked 16,951 TCR beta sequences to specific HLA alleles. The study gave a list of 150 to 200 TCR beta chains associated with cytomegalovirus. According to a later genetic analysis, donors in an Asian-associated ancestry cluster had fewer N-insertions in productive TCRs than the roughly 660-donor mean. Linkage disequilibrium might explain the correlated functional status among segregating V segments, but an unknown experimental factor could not be excluded. A later analysis reported that several top co-occurrence clusters appeared linked to parvovirus B19, influenza, CMV and Epstein-Barr virus. An earlier analysis of approximately 600 of the donors showed that most TCR beta V segments appeared in productive rearrangements either about 87% or about 30% of the time, which broadly matched IMGT annotations. When HLA alleles, especially DR and DQ, strongly co-occurred, attributing TCR associations to individual alleles was difficult. A further reported finding was that TCR beta sequences accurately predicted the HLA-A and HLA-B alleles for most subjects in the first cohort. Across donors, most TCR sequences were observed very rarely, whereas some public TCRs were present in many individuals. CMV serostatus was the only immune exposure information available for the cohort. In vitro tests confirmed that a few of the cytomegalovirus-associated TCR beta chains recognize cytomegalovirus antigens. In a later genetic analysis, a missense DCLRE1C variant was associated with V-gene and J-gene trimming of TCR beta chains, and the association was replicated in an independent cohort. According to a later analysis, TCR association rates differed among HLA loci, with DRB1 alleles showing the most associated TCRs and HLA-C alleles showing the fewest. Presence/absence analyses assumed roughly uniform sequencing depth across donors, an assumption that may not hold.

The cohort was made up of 500 to 850 healthy bone marrow donors. At the time of sampling, every cohort member was nominally healthy, though immune exposures that went unrecorded were likely present. The donor was CMV seropositive and was included in the group of approximately 310 seropositive cohort members. A peripheral blood sample was collected from each donor, and TCR beta sequencing was performed on peripheral blood mononuclear cells. Genomic DNA was extracted from the blood cell samples with the Qiagen DNeasy Blood Extraction Kit. The library was prepared using the immunoSEQ multiplex PCR assay. The multiplex PCR relied on a mix of 60 forward primers for TCR Vbeta segments and 13 reverse primers for TCR Jbeta segments. The CDR3 region of rearranged TCR beta genes was amplified from genomic DNA with a multiplex PCR assay. The Illumina HiSeq System was used to sequence the amplified TCR beta libraries as 87-base-pair reads. The authors' analysis ran thus. In a later analysis, tens of millions of unique TCR beta chains were counted across the 650 to 750 repertoires, and roughly 10 million of these chains were shared by at least two donors. To remove PCR and sequencing errors, raw reads were error-corrected and collapsed into unique sequences using a nearest-neighbor algorithm that merged closely related sequences. CDR3 sequences were aligned to IMGT reference sequences to assign V, D and J gene segments. For a sequence to be retained, a match of at least six nucleotides was required to both a V gene segment and a J gene segment. A rearrangement counted as productive if the CDR3 had no stop codons and remained in frame with V and J, and every other rearrangement counted as non-productive. Following IMGT convention, CDR3 was defined as the stretch from the second conserved V-encoded cysteine up to the conserved J-encoded phenylalanine. The earlier analysis of some 580 of the donors excluded any sequence lacking an unambiguous match to a single V gene segment. In an earlier analysis of approximately 590 of the donors, V segments were called functional above 56.7% productive rearrangements and were called segregating when the between-donor standard deviation exceeded 5%. A statistical classification framework was developed to diagnose cytomegalovirus status using the catalog of TCR beta chain sequences. In a later analysis, V and J genes were assigned by comparing TCR nucleotide sequences against IMGT/GENE-DB human TR gene sequences. A later analysis assigned CDR3 sequences and most-parsimonious VDJ recombination scenarios with the TCRdist pipeline. In a later analysis, each TCR beta chain was defined by its CDR3 amino acid sequence together with its V-gene family, and reads without a unique V-gene family were excluded. In a later analysis, 450 to 600 highly shared, low-generation-probability nucleotide sequences were removed to address suspected cross-contamination and a sequencing artifact. In a later analysis, a clonal expansion index was calculated for each public chain from normalized within-repertoire ranks of inferred template counts. In a later analysis, generation probabilities were computed using a VDJ recombination model fitted to out-of-frame rearrangements, and the results were checked against IGoR. A later analysis scored TCR-TCR, TCR-HLA and TCR-CMV co-occurrence with hypergeometric tests, applying a repertoire-size bias correction to TCR pairs. To estimate false discovery rates, a later analysis permuted the HLA or CMV assignments 20 times. In a later analysis, co-occurring TCRs were grouped using DBSCAN, and TCRdist sequence similarity was added for clustering within HLA-allele-positive subsets. Repertoires with fewer than 30,000 or more than 120,000 public chains, plus five repertoires with anomalous nucleotide sharing, were excluded from co-occurrence clustering. The source is immuneACCESS, and TCRdb retained only in-frame sequences with V and J called. Part of the clones is not carried over; for the studies checked, unresolved V genes explain less than half of this, and the remainder is unexplained. The D gene and trimming were derived from the DNA, and the V and J assignments and clone size from that table. The sample has roughly 130,000 clones on record, around two thirds of them singletons. The top ten clones comprise about 4.3% of the sample.

This clone showed up just a few times. This clone's antigen is unknown. No quality values exist for individual bases; no much larger clone is one base distant. Sequencing was carried out using PBMCs. The source of this sequence is a man aged 18 to 35 in good health and CMV-seropositive.

The CDR3 region: CASSLVQGGYGYTF. The DNA reads as follows: TGTGCCAGCAGCTTGGTTCAGGGCGGCTATGGCTACACCTTC. The sequence links TRBV5-4 to TRBJ1-2, with a tentative D gene TRBD1 over 5 matching bases. V loses 0 bases, J loses 4 bases, and the germline ends lie 10 bases apart. From its cysteine to its phenylalanine, the CDR3 spans 14 amino acids. Only the CDR3 part of the read is kept: 42 bases, read in frame from the first base. The germline V gene encodes CDR1 SGHNT and CDR2 YYREEE (reference sequence).